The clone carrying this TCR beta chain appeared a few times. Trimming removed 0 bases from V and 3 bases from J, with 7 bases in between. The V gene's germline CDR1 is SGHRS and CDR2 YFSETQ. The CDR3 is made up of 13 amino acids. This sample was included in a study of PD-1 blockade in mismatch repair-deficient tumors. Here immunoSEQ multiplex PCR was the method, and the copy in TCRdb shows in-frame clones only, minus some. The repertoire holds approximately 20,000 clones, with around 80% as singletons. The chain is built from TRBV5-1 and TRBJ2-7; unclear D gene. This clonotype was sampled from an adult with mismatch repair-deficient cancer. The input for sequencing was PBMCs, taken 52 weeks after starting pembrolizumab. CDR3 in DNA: TGCGCCAGCAGCTTGGACTCGATCTACGAGCAGTACTTC. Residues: CASSLDSIYEQYF.